The 2 T cell receptor beta chains below come from one sample, sequenced in a study of beta chain features in type 1 diabetes. Study-wide results and caveats: People with Type 1 diabetes carried modestly yet significantly shorter TCRB CDR3s in all four CD4+ subsets.

Their target antigens are unknown. The sequenced template was cDNA made from the entire isolated RNA. Profiled with immunoSEQ multiplex PCR; TCRdb holds only in-frame clones, not every one. The sample holds 300,000 to 450,000 clones, over 8.5% seen once. Input material: central memory CD4+ T cells from blood. All receptors come from a man aged 25-45 years with type 1 diabetes.

A word on this clone: The junction differs from germline at one of its ends, possibly a read error. V and J are TRBV18 and TRBJ1-2; 7 bases match TRBD1. Germline CDR1 is KGHSH and CDR2 is LQKENI. The CDR3 consists of 13 residues. The CDR3: CASSPLMTGSWWF. For the CDR3, the DNA is TGTGCCAGCTCACCATTAATGACAGGGTCGTGGTGGTTC.

The chain carries TRBV7-2 and TRBJ2-2, with 8 bases that match TRBD1. CDR1 and CDR2 from the germline V gene are SGHTA and FQGNSA. J was trimmed by 1 base and V by 4 bases; bases with no gene match: 5. The CDR3 consists of 16 residues. This CDR3 is CASSSDGQGNTGELFF. The CDR3 nucleotides read TGTGCCAGCAGCTCTGATGGACAGGGGAACACCGGGGAGCTGTTTTTT.